This T cell receptor beta chain came from a study of T cell responses to AZD1222 COVID-19 vaccine. Overall study findings and caveats: Recipients of two AZD1222 doses showed rising Spike-specific TCR breadth and depth. There were vaccine-associated CD4 TCRs across spike, dominant at 160-218 and 743-854. Clonal diversity was possibly underestimated; the donors were predominantly white British and more often female. Repertoires were collected only later (after the peak T cell response had occurred).

The repertoire was sequenced with immunoSEQ multiplex PCR; TCRdb's copy has only in-frame clones and lacks some. Found here are approximately 150,000 clones, 91% of them singletons; the top ten hold 1.5% to 2%. Trimming took off 3 bases at V and 0 bases at J, with 12 bases between the two ends. The V gene's germline CDR1 is GTSNPN and CDR2 SVGIG (reference sequence). This CDR3 contains 15 residues. In regard to this clone: Its antigen remains unknown.

The chain is built from TRBV30 and TRBJ1-5; D possibly corresponds to TRBD1 (5 bases). The material sequenced was peripheral blood, taken 28 days after the second AZD1222 dose. The receptor's source is an adult who received the AZD1222 COVID-19 vaccine. CDR3 in amino acids: CAWRLRDVSNQPQHF. Here the CDR3 DNA reads TGTGCCTGGAGGTTACGGGACGTTAGCAATCAGCCCCAGCATTTT. Combining the CDR3 with reference TRBV30 and TRBJ1-5 gives the whole variable domain SQTIHQWPATLVQPVGSPLSLECTVEGTSNPNLYWYRQAAGRGLQLLFYSVGIGQISSEVPQNLSASRPQDRQFILSSKKLLLSDSGFYLCAWRLRDVSNQPQHFGDGTRLSIL.